The 9 T cell receptor beta chains below all came from one sample that was sequenced in a study of blood T cell repertoires in COVID-19. Sequencing was performed with immunoSEQ multiplex PCR; in TCRdb, only in-frame clones are kept and a portion is missing. The sample holds about half a million clones, 80% to 90% seen once. Sequenced input: peripheral blood. The origin of the receptors is a human donor in a cohort sampled during active COVID-19.

The chain recombines TRBV4-3 with TRBJ2-1; 9 bases match TRBD2. Germline CDR1 is LGHNA and CDR2 is YSLEER. The CDR3 runs 18 residues. The trim removed 1 base at V and 1 base at J, leaving 8 bases unmatched. CDR3 bases: TGCGCCAGCAGCCAAGCCCCGGGGGCGGGAGGGTCCTACAATGAGCAGTTCTTC. This gives the protein CASSQAPGAGGSYNEQFF.

V usage is TRBV6-5 and J usage is TRBJ1-4; possible D gene TRBD1, 5 bases. Germline assignment: CDR1 MNHEY and CDR2 SVGAGI. The CDR3 is 15 amino acids. V was shortened by 7 bases and J by 7 bases, with 19 bases between the two germline ends. The CDR3 loop reads CASTHTGQGAEKLFF. The CDR3 nucleotides are TGTGCCAGCACCCATACCGGCCAGGGCGCTGAAAAACTGTTTTTT.

Here the CDR3 reads CASSETTGDQPQHF. CDR3 in DNA: TGTGCCAGCAGTGAAACGACGGGTGATCAGCCCCAGCATTTT. V is TRBV25-1 and J is TRBJ1-5; the D is unclear. The germline CDR1 and CDR2 sequences are MGHDK and SYGVNS. The CDR3 spans 14 residues. V dropped 2 bases and J dropped 5 bases, with 10 bases sitting between them.

The chain has TRBV5-1 and TRBJ2-7; 8 bases fit TRBD2. V dropped 3 bases and J dropped 3; count of bases not matched to a gene: 5. CDR1 SGHRS and CDR2 YFSETQ come from the germline V gene. The CDR3 is 14 residues long. This chain's CDR3 is CASSSTGGIYEQYF. The CDR3, as DNA: TGCGCCAGCAGCTCTACGGGAGGGATCTACGAGCAGTACTTC.

This chain links TRBV5-5 with TRBJ1-3, with TRBD1 matching 8 bases. V dropped 0 bases and J dropped 2; count of bases not matched to a gene: 7. Germline V gives CDR1 SGHKS, CDR2 YYEKEE (reference sequence). This CDR3 has 17 amino acids. The DNA of the CDR3 is TGTGCCAGCAGCTTGGCCCAGGGGGCGGCCACTGGAAACACCATATATTTT. Translated: CASSLAQGAATGNTIYF.

The chain carries TRBV5-1 and TRBJ2-7, with D possibly matching TRBD2 (5 bases). CDR1 is SGHRS and CDR2 is YFSETQ in the germline V gene. This CDR3 spans 16 amino acids. V lost 3 bases and J lost 2, with 18 bases in between. For the CDR3, the DNA is TGCGCCAGCAGCTCCGCCGTTGCAAGCGGCCCCTACGAGCAGTACTTC. Its protein is CASSSAVASGPYEQYF. Full variable domain (missing parts from reference TRBV5-1 and TRBJ2-7): KAGVTQTPRYLIKTRGQQVTLSCSPISGHRSVSWYQQTPGQGLQFLFEYFSETQRNKGNFPGRFSGRQFSNSRSEMNVSTLELGDSALYLCASSSAVASGPYEQYFGPGTRLTVT.

This clone was seen a single time. V and J are TRBV18 and TRBJ2-7; 14 nucleotides match TRBD2. This CDR3 has 16 residues. CDR1 is KGHSH, CDR2 LQKENI, per germline. V was clipped by 6 bases and J by 4 bases; unmatched bases: 8. The CDR3 nucleotides are TGTGCCAGCTCTTCCTCCGGGACTAGCGGGAGATACGAGCAGTACTTC. This gives the protein CASSSSGTSGRYEQYF.

The chain joins TRBV15 to TRBJ2-7, with D tentatively TRBD2 (5 bases). Germline CDR1 LNHNV, CDR2 YYDKDF (reference sequence). The V gene lost 0 bases and the J gene lost 3 bases, with 21 bases spanning the gap. CDR3 length equals 18 residues. CDR3 coding DNA: TGTGCCACCAGCAGAGATTATTCTGTGGTTCGGGGAGACTACGAGCAGTACTTC. It codes for CATSRDYSVVRGDYEQYF.

V and J are TRBV29-1 and TRBJ2-1, with D tentatively TRBD2 (6 bases). The CDR3 spans 14 residues. CDR1 is SQVTM and CDR2 is ANQGSEA in the germline V gene. V lost 4 bases, J lost 4 bases, and 14 bases lay in between. Written as DNA, the CDR3 is TGCAGCGTTGCGGTCGGGAGTCAGTACAATGAGCAGTTCTTC. This sequence encodes CSVAVGSQYNEQFF.